Each of the 25 T cell receptor beta chains below was sequenced from the same sample in a study of T cell responses to AZD1222 COVID-19 vaccine. Assay used: immunoSEQ multiplex PCR; TCRdb lists only in-frame clones, some missing. The sample includes 150,000 or so clones, around 90% of them seen just once. Source: peripheral blood, taken on day 0 of AZD1222 vaccination. The receptors were sampled from an adult in good health.

This chain uses TRBV28 with TRBJ2-7; D is possibly TRBD1 (6 bases). Trimming cost V 5 bases and J 5 bases, with 19 bases left between them. Per the germline V gene, CDR1 is MDHEN and CDR2 is SYDVKM. This CDR3 has 15 residues. The CDR3 DNA reads as TGTGCCAGCAGTCCCTCAGGCAGGGGTAGCCACGAGCAGTACTTC. Protein sequence: CASSPSGRGSHEQYF.

The V call is TRBV7-3, the J call TRBJ2-2, with TRBD2 matching 9 bases. The CDR3 has 16 residues. Germline V lookup: CDR1 SGHTA, CDR2 FQGTGA. Unmatched junction bases numbered 9, after V lost 5 bases and J lost 5 bases. In nucleotides, the CDR3 is TGTGCCAGCAGCCGCTGGGTAGCGGGAGTTACCGGGGAGCTGTTTTTT. This gives the protein CASSRWVAGVTGELFF.

The gene calls are TRBV18 and TRBJ1-5, with D possibly TRBD1 on 5 matching bases. This CDR3 comprises 17 residues. Between the trimmed V and J ends, which lost 2 bases and 2 bases, there was a span of 16 bases. The germline gives CDR1 KGHSH, CDR2 LQKENI. CDR3 bases: TGTGCCAGCTCACCAGTCATCGTGGGGCTCGGCAATCAGCCCCAGCATTTT. Translating gives CASSPVIVGLGNQPQHF.

V gene TRBV18 combines with J gene TRBJ1-5; D remains unclear. The CDR3 spans 16 residues. Trimming removed 0 bases from V and 3 bases from J, with 12 bases in between. The germline V gene has CDR1 KGHSH and CDR2 LQKENI. The DNA for the CDR3 is TGTGCCAGCTCACCACCTAGCTCACGCCCCAATCAGCCCCAGCATTTT. It translates to CASSPPSSRPNQPQHF.

V gene TRBV10-2 combines with J gene TRBJ2-1; 8 bases agree with TRBD1. Losses at the gene ends were 0 bases for V and 4 bases for J; bases not matched to a gene: 11. CDR1 and CDR2 from the germline V gene are WSHSY and SAAADI. The CDR3 is 18 residues long. CDR3 DNA sequence: TGCGCCAGCAGTGAGTCGATCTTCCGGGACAGGAGGTACAATGAGCAGTTCTTC. As protein: CASSESIFRDRRYNEQFF.

V usage is TRBV7-8 and J usage is TRBJ2-5; no clear D gene. Germline V CDR1 and CDR2: SGHVS, FQNEAQ. The V gene lost 0 bases and the J gene lost 2 bases, with 13 bases spanning the gap. The CDR3 totals 16 residues. This CDR3 is CASSLARSSRQETQYF. CDR3 bases: TGTGCCAGCAGCTTAGCGCGGTCCTCTCGGCAAGAGACCCAGTACTTC.

The CDR3 nucleotides read TGTGCCACCAGCAGAGGGCTAGACGGCCATGAGCAGTTCTTC. This sequence encodes CATSRGLDGHEQFF. This sequence joins TRBV15 and TRBJ2-1; D not certain. CDR1 and CDR2 (germline): LNHNV, YYDKDF (reference sequence). With 1 base removed from V and 8 bases from J, the gap between germline ends came to 12 bases. CDR3 length: 14 amino acids.

This clone was counted once. The CDR3 sequence is CASSLRQGASDTEAFF. In DNA, the CDR3 is TGTGCCAGTAGTCTCCGACAGGGGGCTTCGGACACTGAAGCTTTCTTT. The genes are TRBV19 and TRBJ1-1; 10 bases align to TRBD1. After removal of 5 bases from V and 3 bases from J, the junction contained 9 bases not matched to a gene. The CDR3 contains 16 residues. The germline gives CDR1 LNHDA, CDR2 SQIVND (reference sequence).

The V gene is TRBV27, the J gene TRBJ2-1, with 9 bases lining up with TRBD1. Germline CDR1 and CDR2: MNHEY and SMNVEV (reference sequence). The CDR3 has 13 residues. CDR3: CGTGAWGLDEQFF. The CDR3, as DNA: TGTGGGACAGGGGCCTGGGGCTTGGATGAGCAGTTCTTC.

The chain combines TRBV30 with TRBJ2-6, with 7 bases lining up with TRBD1. Per the germline V gene, CDR1 is GTSNPN and CDR2 is SVGIG (reference sequence). The CDR3 extends over 17 amino acids. J was trimmed by 0 bases and V by 5 bases; bases with no gene match: 10. CDR3 in DNA: TGTGCCTGGGTGCCGACAGGGAGTAACTCTGGGGCCAACGTCCTGACTTTC. This codes for CAWVPTGSNSGANVLTF.

The chain combines TRBV24-1 with TRBJ2-7, with a tentative D call TRBD2 (6 bases). Germline V gene data show CDR1 as KGHDR and CDR2 as SFDVKD. V lost 4 bases, J lost 2 bases, and 17 bases lay in between. This CDR3 has 16 residues. CDR3 DNA: TGTGCCACCAGTGACCGAGGGACGGGAGCTACCTACGAGCAGTACTTC. Its translation is CATSDRGTGATYEQYF.

V is TRBV7-9 and J is TRBJ1-2, with D perhaps TRBD1 (6 bases). CDR1 is SEHNR and CDR2 is FQNEAQ in the germline V gene (reference sequence). The CDR3 has 17 residues. Trimming left V 1 base short and J 8 bases short, with 23 bases between. CDR3 amino acids: CASSLVNLPGQKKGYTF. The CDR3 DNA reads TGTGCCAGCAGCTTAGTGAACCTCCCCGGACAGAAGAAAGGCTACACCTTC.

This clone was seen only once. V and J are TRBV18 and TRBJ2-7; TRBD1 or TRBD2 may be the D gene (5 bases each). The germline CDR1 and CDR2 sequences are KGHSH and LQKENI. This CDR3 is 16 amino acids long. Trimming shortened V by 2 bases and J by 3 bases, and 17 bases separated the two germline ends. CDR3 region: CASSPAPRGSGYEQYF. CDR3 in DNA: TGTGCCAGCTCACCAGCGCCCCGGGGCTCCGGCTACGAGCAGTACTTC.

The rearrangement joins TRBV6-4 to TRBJ2-5; unclear D gene. V gave up 6 bases and J gave up 5 bases, with 19 bases separating them. The V gene's germline CDR1 is MRHNA and CDR2 SNTAGT. The CDR3 length is 15 residues. The CDR3 nucleotides read TGTGCCAGCAGCCCCTGCCTGGACCACCGGGAGACCCAGTACTTC. It translates to CASSPCLDHRETQYF.

The count of this clone is one. The chain couples TRBV19 to TRBJ1-5; D is possibly TRBD1 (6 bases). This CDR3 has 14 residues. Germline V gives CDR1 LNHDA, CDR2 SQIVND (reference sequence). Trimming stripped 1 base from V and 6 bases from J, with 10 bases between. CDR3 sequence reads: CASSIATGGQPQHF. CDR3 nucleotide sequence: TGTGCCAGTAGTATAGCGACAGGAGGTCAGCCCCAGCATTTT.

This clone appeared a single time. The chain combines TRBV23-1 with TRBJ2-1, with 15 positions matching TRBD2. TRBV23-1 is an ORF; its function is uncertain. The CDR3 loop spans 20 amino acids. The J segment lost 3 bases and the V segment lost 3 bases, leaving 12 bases of the junction unmatched. The CDR3 DNA follows: TGCGCCAGCAGTCATCCTGATCGGACTAGCGGGAGGGCCATCTACAATGAGCAGTTCTTC. Its translation: CASSHPDRTSGRAIYNEQFF.

This clone was seen only once. This chain uses TRBV6-5 with TRBJ2-2; maybe TRBD1 (6 bases). Germline values: CDR1 MNHEY, CDR2 SVGAGI. Between the trimmed V and J ends, which lost 0 bases and 4 bases, there was a span of 12 bases. CDR3 length: 16 residues. This CDR3 reads CASSYSTGEVTGELFF. The CDR3 nucleotides are TGTGCCAGCAGTTACTCGACAGGAGAAGTCACCGGGGAGCTGTTTTTT.

This clone came up once. The chain couples TRBV18 to TRBJ2-3, with D unresolved. Trimming left V 1 base short and J 0 bases short, with 11 bases between. The germline CDR1 and CDR2 sequences are KGHSH and LQKENI. The CDR3 consists of 16 residues. DNA for the CDR3: TGTGCCAGCTCACCACTCGGCGGCCGAAGCACAGATACGCAGTATTTT. This sequence encodes CASSPLGGRSTDTQYF.

This clone was counted a single time. The chain joins TRBV9 to TRBJ1-2, with 7 bases fitting TRBD1. V trimming: 6 bases; J trimming: 1 base; junction bases outside the gene matches: 15. Germline V gene sequence: CDR1 SGDLS, CDR2 YYNGEE. This CDR3 is built from 17 residues. CDR3 nucleotide sequence: TGTGCCAGCACCTTGAGGCTCCGGGACAGTTTTAACTATGGCTACACCTTC. Its protein is CASTLRLRDSFNYGYTF.

The chain carries TRBV6-1 and TRBJ2-2; D remains unclear. The CDR3 runs 15 residues. Germline CDR1 reads MNHNS; CDR2 reads SASEGT. V dropped 3 bases and J dropped 7 bases, with 15 bases sitting between them. The CDR3 spells CASSEGWTRIGELFF. CDR3 bases: TGTGCCAGCAGTGAGGGCTGGACCCGTATCGGGGAGCTGTTTTTT.

The V gene is TRBV5-1, the J gene TRBJ2-1; 7 nucleotides agree with TRBD1. From germline, CDR1 is SGHRS and CDR2 YFSETQ. J was trimmed by 5 bases and V by 1 base; bases with no gene match: 9. The CDR3 consists of 16 residues. The CDR3 sequence: CASSLLRQGGNNEQFF. The CDR3 coding sequence is TGCGCCAGCAGCTTGTTAAGACAGGGTGGGAACAATGAGCAGTTCTTC.

The gene calls are TRBV5-6 and TRBJ1-3; weak D call: TRBD1 (5 bases). The CDR3 sequence is 18 residues long. V gave up 4 bases and J gave up 2 bases, with 22 bases separating them. The germline V gene encodes CDR1 SGHDT and CDR2 YYEEEE. The CDR3 coding sequence is TGTGCCAGCAGCCCCCGTTGGGGTGGGGCTGGGGCTGGAAACACCATATATTTT. Translating gives CASSPRWGGAGAGNTIYF.

This sequence joins TRBV30 and TRBJ1-4; D is unresolved. Trimming shortened V by 5 bases and J by 4 bases, and 11 bases separated the two germline ends. There are 13 residues in the CDR3. Germline values: CDR1 GTSNPN, CDR2 SVGIG (reference sequence). The CDR3 sequence: CAWGRRDNEKLFF. CDR3 nucleotide sequence: TGTGCCTGGGGACGGAGAGATAATGAAAAACTGTTTTTT. The variable domain in full, completed from reference TRBV30 and TRBJ1-4, reads SQTIHQWPATLVQPVGSPLSLECTVEGTSNPNLYWYRQAAGRGLQLLFYSVGIGQISSEVPQNLSASRPQDRQFILSSKKLLLSDSGFYLCAWGRRDNEKLFFGSGTQLSVL.

The chain has TRBV12-2 and TRBJ1-5; TRBD1, the D gene given by the table, was not confirmed from the DNA. TRBV12-2 constitutes a pseudogene. This CDR3 region has 14 residues. CDR3 sequence: CASRLDRGRQPQHF. CDR3 sequence (DNA): TGTGCAAGTCGCTTAGACAGGGGGAGACAGCCCCAGCATTTT.

Points on this clone: One end of the junction is discordant with germline, which a read error may explain. The CDR3 DNA follows: TGTGCCTGGAGTGGCCACACCTTC. Translation gives CAWSGHTF. V usage is TRBV30 and J usage is TRBJ1-2; D uncertain. Germline lookup yields CDR1 GTSNPN and CDR2 SVGIG (reference sequence). The CDR3 is 8 amino acids.